The 3 T cell receptor beta chains reported below all come from one sample, sequenced in a study of neurological immune-mediated disorders. Time point meaning: longitudinal time-point 3. One entry per CDR3 protein, called by TCRdb with MiXCR from the 5' RACE reads. The sample consists of approximately 50,000 distinct CDR3 sequences, about 8% of them appearing once. Sequenced input: PBMCs. The receptors come from a woman between 35 and 50 years old in good health.

Many counts were recorded for this clonotype. The V and J genes are TRBV7-2 and TRBJ2-1; D unresolved. The CDR3 consists of 13 residues. Germline V CDR1 and CDR2: SGHTA, FQGNSA. V was trimmed by 4 bases and J by 6 bases, leaving 10 bases between them. CDR3 amino acids: CASSSSPSNEQFF. The CDR3 DNA follows: TGTGCCAGCAGCTCCTCTCCCTCCAATGAGCAGTTCTTC.

The chain is built from TRBV7-7 and TRBJ2-2; D gene unclear. The CDR3 runs to 14 residues. Germline V lookup: CDR1 SSHAT, CDR2 FNYEAQ (reference sequence). Deletions cut 5 bases from V and 5 bases from J, with 12 bases between. The CDR3 DNA reads as TGTGCCAGCAGCCCCATCCTGGGGACCGGGGAGCTGTTTTTT. Its translation: CASSPILGTGELFF.

This clonotype is medium-sized within its sample. The chain links TRBV4-3 to TRBJ2-6, with D perhaps TRBD1 (6 bases). The V gene's germline CDR1 is LGHNA and CDR2 YSLEER. V dropped 2 bases and J dropped 1 base, with 9 bases sitting between them. This CDR3 has 16 amino acids. CDR3 bases: TGCGCCAGCAGCCAAAAAACAGGGTCTGGGGCCAACGTCCTGACTTTC. Its translation: CASSQKTGSGANVLTF.